The clone carrying this T cell receptor beta chain has only a few counts. The V gene end was trimmed by 5 bases and the J gene end by 1 base; junction bases not matched to a gene: 5. The CDR3 length is 16 residues. Germline V gives CDR1 KGHSH, CDR2 LQKENI. The source of the sample is a study of OX40 agonist ivuxolimab in advanced cancers. TCRdb keeps only in-frame clones here, not all; method: immunoSEQ multiplex PCR. This sample has 45,000 to 50,000 clones, with roughly 78% found just once. This material consisted of CD4+ or CD8+ T cells sorted from blood, taken in a trial of the OX40 agonist ivuxolimab. The gene calls are TRBV18 and TRBJ2-3; 11 bases line up with TRBD2. The TCR sequence derives from an adult with an advanced solid tumor such as melanoma, head and neck, liver or kidney cancer. CDR3 protein: CASSTGTSGGTDTQYF. The CDR3 DNA reads TGTGCCAGCTCAACCGGGACTAGCGGTGGCACAGATACGCAGTATTTT.